This T cell receptor (beta chain) was captured by sequencing in a study of PD-1 blockade in mismatch repair-deficient tumors. PCR or immunohistochemistry showed mismatch repair deficiency in every enrolled patient. TCR sequencing covered a few patients who responded to pembrolizumab. Germline values: CDR1 SNHLY, CDR2 FYNNEI. The CDR3 contains 13 residues. The V and J ends lost 7 bases and 8 bases, in that order; junction bases with no gene match: 7. Profiling relied on immunoSEQ multiplex PCR, and the TCRdb table lists in-frame clones only, not all of them. This table holds around 38,000 clones, about four fifths found once.

Sample: peripheral blood, taken 4 weeks after starting pembrolizumab. The V and J genes are TRBV2 and TRBJ2-1; TRBD1 matches 8 bases. The sequence was obtained from an adult with mismatch repair-deficient cancer. The CDR3: CASTRTGTHEQFF. DNA for the CDR3: TGTGCCAGCACTAGGACAGGGACCCATGAGCAGTTCTTC.